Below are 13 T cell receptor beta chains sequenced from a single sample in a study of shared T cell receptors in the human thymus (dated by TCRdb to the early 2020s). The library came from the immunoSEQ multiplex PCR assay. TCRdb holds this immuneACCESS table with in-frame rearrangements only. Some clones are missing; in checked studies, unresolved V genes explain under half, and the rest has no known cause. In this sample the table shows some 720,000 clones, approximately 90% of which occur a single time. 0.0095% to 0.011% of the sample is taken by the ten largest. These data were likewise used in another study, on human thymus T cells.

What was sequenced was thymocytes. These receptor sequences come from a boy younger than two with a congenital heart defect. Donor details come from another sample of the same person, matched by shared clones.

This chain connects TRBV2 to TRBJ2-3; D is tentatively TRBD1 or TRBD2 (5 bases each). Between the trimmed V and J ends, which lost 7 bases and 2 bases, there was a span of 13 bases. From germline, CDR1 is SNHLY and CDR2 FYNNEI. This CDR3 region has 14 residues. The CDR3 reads CASTEGQFTDTQYF. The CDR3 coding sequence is TGTGCCAGCACTGAGGGGCAGTTCACAGATACGCAGTATTTT.

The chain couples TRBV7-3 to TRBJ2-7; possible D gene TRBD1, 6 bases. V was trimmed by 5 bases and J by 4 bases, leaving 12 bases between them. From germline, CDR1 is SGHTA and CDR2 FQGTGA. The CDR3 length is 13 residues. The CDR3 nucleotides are TGTGCCAGCAGCAAGACAGGTAGGTACGAGCAGTACTTC. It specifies CASSKTGRYEQYF.

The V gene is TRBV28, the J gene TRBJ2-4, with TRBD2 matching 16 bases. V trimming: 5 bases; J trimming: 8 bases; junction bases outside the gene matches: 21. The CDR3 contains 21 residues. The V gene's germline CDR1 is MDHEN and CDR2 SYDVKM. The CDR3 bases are TGTGCCAGCAGTGAACAGGGGGCCGGGACTAGCGGGAGGGCCGGGGGGTACATTCAGTACTTC. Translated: CASSEQGAGTSGRAGGYIQYF.

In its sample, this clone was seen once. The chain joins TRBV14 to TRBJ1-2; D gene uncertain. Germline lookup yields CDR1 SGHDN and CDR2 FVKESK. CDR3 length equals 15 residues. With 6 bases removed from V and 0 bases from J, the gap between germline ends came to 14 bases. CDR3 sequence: CASRPMEGPNYGYTF. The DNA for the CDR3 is TGTGCCAGCAGACCTATGGAGGGTCCTAACTATGGCTACACCTTC.

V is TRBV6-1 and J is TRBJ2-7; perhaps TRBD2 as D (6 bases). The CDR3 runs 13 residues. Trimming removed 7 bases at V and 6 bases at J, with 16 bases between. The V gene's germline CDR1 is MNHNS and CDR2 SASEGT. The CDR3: CASKSSTSSEQYF. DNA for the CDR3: TGTGCCAGCAAATCCTCCACTAGCAGCGAGCAGTACTTC.

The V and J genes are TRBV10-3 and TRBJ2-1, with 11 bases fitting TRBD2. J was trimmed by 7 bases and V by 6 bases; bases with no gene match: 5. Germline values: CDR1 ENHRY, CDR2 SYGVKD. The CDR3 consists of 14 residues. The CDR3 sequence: CAIRPGLAVNEQFF. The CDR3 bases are TGTGCCATCAGGCCGGGACTAGCGGTTAATGAGCAGTTCTTC.

The DNA of the CDR3 is TGTGCCAGCAGCCATTCGGGAGGCCCGGCTTCCGAGCAGTACTTC. Encoded protein: CASSHSGGPASEQYF. J is TRBJ2-7 and V is TRBV14; 7 nucleotides agree with TRBD2. The CDR3 has 15 amino acids. V shed 3 bases and J 6 bases; nucleotides not matched to a gene: 11. Germline V gene sequence: CDR1 SGHDN, CDR2 FVKESK. Combining the CDR3 with reference TRBV14 and TRBJ2-7 gives the whole variable domain EAGVTQFPSHSVIEKGQTVTLRCDPISGHDNLYWYRRVMGKEIKFLLHFVKESKQDESGMPNNRFLAERTGGTYSTLKVQPAELEDSGVYFCASSHSGGPASEQYFGPGTRLTVT.

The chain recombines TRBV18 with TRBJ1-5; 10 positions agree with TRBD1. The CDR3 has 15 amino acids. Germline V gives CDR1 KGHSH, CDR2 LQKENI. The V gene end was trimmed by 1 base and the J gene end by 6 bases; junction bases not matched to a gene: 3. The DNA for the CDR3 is TGTGCCAGCTCACCACGGACAGGGGGGAGTCAGCCCCAGCATTTT. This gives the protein CASSPRTGGSQPQHF.

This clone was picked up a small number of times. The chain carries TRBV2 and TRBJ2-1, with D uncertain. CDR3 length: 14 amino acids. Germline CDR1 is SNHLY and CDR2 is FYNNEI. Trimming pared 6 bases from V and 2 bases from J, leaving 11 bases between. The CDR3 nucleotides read TGTGCCAGCAGCGGCAGCGAGCCCTACAATGAGCAGTTCTTC. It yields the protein CASSGSEPYNEQFF.

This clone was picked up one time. The CDR3 DNA is TGTGCCAGCAACGCAACTAGGATTGACTACGAGCAGTACTTC. Protein product: CASNATRIDYEQYF. This rearrangement joins TRBV21-1 to TRBJ2-7; the table assigns TRBD2, which was not confirmed against the DNA. TRBV21-1 is noted as a pseudogene. The CDR3 extends over 14 amino acids.

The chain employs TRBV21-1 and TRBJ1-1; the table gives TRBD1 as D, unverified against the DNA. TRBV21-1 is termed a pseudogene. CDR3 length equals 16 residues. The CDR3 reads CASSTVPGQGSTEAFF. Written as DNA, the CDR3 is TGTGCCAGCAGCACCGTCCCGGGACAGGGTTCGACTGAAGCTTTCTTT.

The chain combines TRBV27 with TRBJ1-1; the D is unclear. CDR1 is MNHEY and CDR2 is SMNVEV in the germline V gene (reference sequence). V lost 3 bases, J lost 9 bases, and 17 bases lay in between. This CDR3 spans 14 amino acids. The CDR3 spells CASSFPGREDQAFF. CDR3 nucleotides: TGTGCCAGCAGTTTCCCCGGCAGAGAGGATCAAGCTTTCTTT.

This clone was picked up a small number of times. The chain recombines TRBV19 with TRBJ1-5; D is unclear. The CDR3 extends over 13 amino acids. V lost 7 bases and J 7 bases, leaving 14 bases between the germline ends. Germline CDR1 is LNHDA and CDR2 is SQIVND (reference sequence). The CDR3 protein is CASNEGRRQPQHF. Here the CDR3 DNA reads TGTGCCAGTAATGAGGGCAGGAGACAGCCCCAGCATTTT.